This is a list of T cell receptor beta chains from one sample in a study of T-cell reconstitution after alpha-beta-depleted transplantation in children. TCRdb independently ran MiXCR on the PCR reads; one entry per CDR3 protein. The sample includes 45,000 to 55,000 distinct CDR3 sequences, less than 6% of them seen just once. The sequencing used PBMCs, mostly from graft donor cells, collected 60 days after TCRalphabeta/CD19-depleted stem cell transplant. These receptors originate from a female patient aged 2-10 years who had a stem cell transplant for aplastic anemia, so the T cells may come from the graft donor. CDR3s include the opening cysteine and the closing phenylalanine or tryptophan. Each record gives: clone size, V gene, J gene, CDR3 protein. For some rows the clone size is stated as once, few or many, or as a class when expanded; others skip it.

many,TRBV28,TRBJ2-7,CASSRPQVPPYEQYF
many,TRBV2,TRBJ2-7,CASSGTSGGHEQYF
many,TRBV5-1,TRBJ2-3,CASSLGPQGPDTQYF
many,TRBV5-1,TRBJ2-7,CASSLIAGGSYEQYF
many,TRBV18,TRBJ2-7,CASEGTGLSYEQYF
few,TRBV18,TRBJ2-4,CASSPNNAGATKNIQYF
-,TRBV18,TRBJ1-5,CASSDNRQGQPQHF
many,TRBV29-1,TRBJ2-7,CSVRTGTSGSGQYF
many,TRBV7-3,TRBJ1-1,CASSSNGNTEAFF
many,TRBV2,TRBJ2-7,CASSDGTYSSYEQYF
-,TRBV19,TRBJ1-5,CASSTTGTVLRYSNQPQHF
many,TRBV7-2,TRBJ2-5,CASSPQGRRETQYF
many,TRBV27,TRBJ2-2,CASSLSWTGELFF
-,TRBV20-1,TRBJ2-2,CSARDRRLAGNTGELFF
many,TRBV20-1,TRBJ2-3,CSAQRPGTSGTDTQYF
many,TRBV6-6,TRBJ2-1,CASSYLPSGIGEQFF
many,TRBV7-9,TRBJ1-1,CASSPNLGAEAFF
few,TRBV5-5,TRBJ2-2,CASSLSLAGGRGGELFF
many,TRBV20-1,TRBJ2-1,CSELGLGSTYNEQFF
many,TRBV28,TRBJ2-1,CASKIGTGRNEQFF
many,TRBV12-3/TRBV12-4,TRBJ2-3,CASSFRGGSTDTQYF
many,TRBV18,TRBJ2-3,CASSPGQITHTPQYF
few,TRBV20-1,TRBJ1-4,CSARTATNEKLFF
many,TRBV5-1,TRBJ2-4,CASSTLGGKNIQYF
-,TRBV7-9,TRBJ2-4,CASSFEGPGPLGF
many,TRBV20-1,TRBJ1-3,CSVGSGNTIYF
many,TRBV5-1,TRBJ2-7,CASSLDGQGAAEQYF
many,TRBV29-1,TRBJ2-7,CSVESVGASPYEQYF
many,TRBV19,TRBJ2-1,CASSIGSGSYNEQFF